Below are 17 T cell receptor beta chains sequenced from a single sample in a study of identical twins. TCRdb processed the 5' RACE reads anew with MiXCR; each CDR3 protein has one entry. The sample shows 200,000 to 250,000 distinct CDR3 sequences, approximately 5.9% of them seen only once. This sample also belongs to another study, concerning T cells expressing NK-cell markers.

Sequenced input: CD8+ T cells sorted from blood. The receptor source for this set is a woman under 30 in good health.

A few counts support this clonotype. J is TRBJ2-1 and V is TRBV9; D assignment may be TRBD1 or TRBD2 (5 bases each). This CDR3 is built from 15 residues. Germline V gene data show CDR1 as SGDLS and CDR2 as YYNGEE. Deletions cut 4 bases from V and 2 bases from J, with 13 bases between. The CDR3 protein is CASSPRQGPYNEQFF. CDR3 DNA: TGTGCCAGCAGCCCGAGGCAGGGACCCTACAATGAGCAGTTCTTC.

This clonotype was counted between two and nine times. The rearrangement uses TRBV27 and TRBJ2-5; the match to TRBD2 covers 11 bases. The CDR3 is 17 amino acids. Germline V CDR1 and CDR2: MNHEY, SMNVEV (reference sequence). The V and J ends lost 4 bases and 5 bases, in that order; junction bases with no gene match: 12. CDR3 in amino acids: CASSSRSSGRFGETQYF. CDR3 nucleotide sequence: TGTGCCAGCAGTTCCCGATCTAGCGGGAGGTTTGGTGAGACCCAGTACTTC.

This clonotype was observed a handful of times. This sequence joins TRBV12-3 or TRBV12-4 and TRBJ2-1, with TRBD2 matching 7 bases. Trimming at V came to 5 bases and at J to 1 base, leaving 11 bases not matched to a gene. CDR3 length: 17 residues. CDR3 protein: CASSGLKGGASYNEQFF. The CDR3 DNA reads TGTGCCAGCAGTGGTTTGAAGGGAGGGGCTTCCTACAATGAGCAGTTCTTC.

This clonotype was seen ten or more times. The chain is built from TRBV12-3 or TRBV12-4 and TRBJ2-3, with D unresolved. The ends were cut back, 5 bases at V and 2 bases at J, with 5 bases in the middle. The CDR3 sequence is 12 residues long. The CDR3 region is CASSTVTDTQYF. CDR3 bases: TGTGCCAGCAGTACAGTCACAGATACGCAGTATTTT.

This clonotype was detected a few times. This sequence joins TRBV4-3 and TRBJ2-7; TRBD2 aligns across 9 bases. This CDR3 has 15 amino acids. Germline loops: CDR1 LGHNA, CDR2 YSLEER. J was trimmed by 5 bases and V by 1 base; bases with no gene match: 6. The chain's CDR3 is CASSQVRGRANEQYF. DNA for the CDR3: TGCGCCAGCAGCCAAGTTCGCGGGAGGGCAAACGAGCAGTACTTC.

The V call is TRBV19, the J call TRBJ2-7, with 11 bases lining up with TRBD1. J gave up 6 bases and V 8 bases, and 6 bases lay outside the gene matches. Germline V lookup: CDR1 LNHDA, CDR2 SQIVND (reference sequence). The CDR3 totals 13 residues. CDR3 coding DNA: TGTGCCAGTGGTTTGGGACAGGGGGTCGAGCAGTACTTC. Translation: CASGLGQGVEQYF.

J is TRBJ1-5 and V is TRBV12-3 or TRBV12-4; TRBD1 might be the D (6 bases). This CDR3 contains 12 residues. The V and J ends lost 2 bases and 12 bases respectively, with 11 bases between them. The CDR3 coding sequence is TGTGCCAGCAGTTTAATAGGGGGACTCCAGCATTTT. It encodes CASSLIGGLQHF.

In DNA form, the CDR3 reads TGTGCCAGCAGTTTTTTCCCTGGTTACGAGCAGTACTTC. Protein: CASSFFPGYEQYF. The J gene is TRBJ2-7, the V gene TRBV27, with D unresolved. The CDR3 runs 13 residues. Germline V gene lookup returns CDR1 MNHEY and CDR2 SMNVEV (reference sequence). Trimming cost V 3 bases and J 4 bases, with 10 bases left between them.

The CDR3, as DNA: TGTGCCAGCAGCCGCCGGACAGGGGACGAGCAGTACTTC. Translating it yields CASSRRTGDEQYF. The V call is TRBV7-9, the J call TRBJ2-7; 9 nucleotides align to TRBD1. The trim removed 5 bases at V and 5 bases at J, leaving 4 bases unmatched. The CDR3 spans 13 residues. Germline CDR1 is SEHNR and CDR2 is FQNEAQ (reference sequence).

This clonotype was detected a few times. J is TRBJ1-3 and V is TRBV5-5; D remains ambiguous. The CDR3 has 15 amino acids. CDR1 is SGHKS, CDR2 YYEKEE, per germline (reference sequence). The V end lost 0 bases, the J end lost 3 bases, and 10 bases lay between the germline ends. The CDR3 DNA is TGTGCCAGCAGCTTGGTCTGGGGTGTTGGAAACACCATATATTTT. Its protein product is CASSLVWGVGNTIYF.

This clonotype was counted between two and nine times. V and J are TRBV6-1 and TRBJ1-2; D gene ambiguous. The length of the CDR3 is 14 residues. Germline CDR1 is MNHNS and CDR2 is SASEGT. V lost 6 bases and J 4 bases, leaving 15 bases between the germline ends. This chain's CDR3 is CASRERTWGYGYTF. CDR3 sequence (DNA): TGTGCCAGCAGAGAAAGGACCTGGGGCTATGGCTACACCTTC.

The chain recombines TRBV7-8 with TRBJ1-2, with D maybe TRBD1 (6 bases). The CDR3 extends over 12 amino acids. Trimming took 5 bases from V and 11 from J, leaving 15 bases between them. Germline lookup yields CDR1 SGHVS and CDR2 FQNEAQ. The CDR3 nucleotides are TGTGCCAGCAGCCTCACAGGGACGGAGTACACCTTC. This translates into CASSLTGTEYTF.

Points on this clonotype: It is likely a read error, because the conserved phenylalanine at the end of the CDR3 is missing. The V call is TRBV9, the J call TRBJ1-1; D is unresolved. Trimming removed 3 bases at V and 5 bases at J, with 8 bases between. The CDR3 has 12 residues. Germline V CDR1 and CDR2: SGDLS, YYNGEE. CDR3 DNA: TGTGCCAGCAGCGCCACGGATACTGAAGCTTTCTAT. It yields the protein CASSATDTEAFY.

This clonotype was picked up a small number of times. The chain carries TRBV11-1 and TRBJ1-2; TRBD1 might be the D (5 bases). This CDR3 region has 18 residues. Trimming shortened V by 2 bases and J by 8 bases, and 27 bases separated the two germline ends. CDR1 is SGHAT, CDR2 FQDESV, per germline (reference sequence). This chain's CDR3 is CASSLNYWRGVDSGGYTF. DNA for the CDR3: TGTGCCAGCAGCTTAAATTATTGGAGGGGCGTGGATTCGGGCGGCTACACCTTC.

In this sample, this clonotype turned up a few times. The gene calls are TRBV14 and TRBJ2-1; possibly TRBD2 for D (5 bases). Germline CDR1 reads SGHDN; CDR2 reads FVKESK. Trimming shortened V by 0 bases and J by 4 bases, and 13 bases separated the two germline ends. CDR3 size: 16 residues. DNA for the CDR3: TGTGCCAGCAGCCAAGAACCATTCGGGATTTACAATGAGCAGTTCTTC. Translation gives CASSQEPFGIYNEQFF.

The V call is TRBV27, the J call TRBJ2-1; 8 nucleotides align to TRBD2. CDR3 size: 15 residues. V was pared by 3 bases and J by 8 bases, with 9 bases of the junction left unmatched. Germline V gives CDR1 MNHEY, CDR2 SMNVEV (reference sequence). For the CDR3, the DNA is TGTGCCAGCAGTTTCTCAACGGGGGGGCTCTATGAGCAGTTCTTC. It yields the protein CASSFSTGGLYEQFF.

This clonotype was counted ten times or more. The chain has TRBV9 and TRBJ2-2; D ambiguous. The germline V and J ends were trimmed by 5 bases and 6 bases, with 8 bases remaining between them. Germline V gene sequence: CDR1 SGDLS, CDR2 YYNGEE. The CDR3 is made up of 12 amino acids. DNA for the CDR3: TGTGCCAGCAGAACTTACCCCGGGGAGCTGTTTTTT. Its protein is CASRTYPGELFF. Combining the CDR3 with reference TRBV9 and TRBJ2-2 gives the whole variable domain DSGVTQTPKHLITATGQRVTLRCSPRSGDLSVYWYQQSLDQGLQFLIQYYNGEERAKGNILERFSAQQFPDLHSELNLSSLELGDSALYFCASRTYPGELFFGEGSRLTVL.